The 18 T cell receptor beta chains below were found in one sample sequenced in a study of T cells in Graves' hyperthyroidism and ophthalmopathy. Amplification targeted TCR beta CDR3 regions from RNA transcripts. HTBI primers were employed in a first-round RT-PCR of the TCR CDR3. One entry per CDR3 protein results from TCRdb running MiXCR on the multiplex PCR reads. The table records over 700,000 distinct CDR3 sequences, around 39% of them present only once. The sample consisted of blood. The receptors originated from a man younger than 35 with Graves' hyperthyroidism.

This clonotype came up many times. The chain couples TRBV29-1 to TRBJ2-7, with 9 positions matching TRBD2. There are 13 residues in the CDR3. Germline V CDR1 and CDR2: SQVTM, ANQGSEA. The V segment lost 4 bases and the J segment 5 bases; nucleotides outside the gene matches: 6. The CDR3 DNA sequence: TGCAGCGTTGCCCTAGCGGGACCCCACGAGCAGTACTTC. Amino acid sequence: CSVALAGPHEQYF.

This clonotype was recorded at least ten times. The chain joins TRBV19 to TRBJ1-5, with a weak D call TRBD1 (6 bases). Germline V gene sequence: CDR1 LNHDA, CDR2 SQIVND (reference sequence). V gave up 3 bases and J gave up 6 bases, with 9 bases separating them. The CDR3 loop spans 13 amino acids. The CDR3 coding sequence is TGTGCCAGTAGTATCGACAGGATTCAGCCCCAGCATTTT. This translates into CASSIDRIQPQHF. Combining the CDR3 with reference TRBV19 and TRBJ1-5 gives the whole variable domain DGGITQSPKYLFRKEGQNVTLSCEQNLNHDAMYWYRQDPGQGLRLIYYSQIVNDFQKGDIAEGYSVSREKKESFPLTVTSAQKNPTAFYLCASSIDRIQPQHFGDGTRLSIL.

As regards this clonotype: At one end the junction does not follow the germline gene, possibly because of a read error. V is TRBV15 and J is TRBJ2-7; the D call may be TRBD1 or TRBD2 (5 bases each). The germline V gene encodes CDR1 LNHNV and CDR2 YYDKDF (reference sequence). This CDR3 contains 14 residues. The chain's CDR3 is CASSTQGTSYEQYF. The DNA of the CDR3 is TGTGCCAGCAGCACCCAAGGGACCTCCTACGAGCAGTACTTC.

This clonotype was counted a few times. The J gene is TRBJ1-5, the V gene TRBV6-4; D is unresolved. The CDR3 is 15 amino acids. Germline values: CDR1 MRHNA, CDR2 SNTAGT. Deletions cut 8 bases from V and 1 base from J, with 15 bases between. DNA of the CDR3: TGTGCCAGCCCCGAAATTGAGGAGAGCAATCAGCCCCAGCATTTT. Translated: CASPEIEESNQPQHF.

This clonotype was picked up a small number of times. CDR3 loop: CASSLVGAQYQETQYF. Written as DNA, the CDR3 is TGTGCCAGCAGCTTGGTCGGGGCTCAGTACCAAGAGACCCAGTACTTC. The chain carries TRBV5-6 and TRBJ2-5; TRBD1 or TRBD2 may be the D gene (5 bases each). The V and J ends lost 0 bases and 0 bases respectively, with 12 bases between them. Germline CDR1 SGHDT, CDR2 YYEEEE. CDR3 size: 16 residues.

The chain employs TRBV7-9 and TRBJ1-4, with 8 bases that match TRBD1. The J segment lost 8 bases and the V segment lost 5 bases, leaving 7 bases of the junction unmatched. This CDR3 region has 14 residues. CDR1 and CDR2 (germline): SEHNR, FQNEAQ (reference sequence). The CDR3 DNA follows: TGTGCCAGCAGCCTACAGGGGGAAGAAGAAAAACTGTTTTTT. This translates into CASSLQGEEEKLFF.

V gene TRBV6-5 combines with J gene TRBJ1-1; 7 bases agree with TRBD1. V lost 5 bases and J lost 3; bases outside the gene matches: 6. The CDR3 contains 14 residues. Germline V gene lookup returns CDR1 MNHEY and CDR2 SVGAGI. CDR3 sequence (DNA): TGTGCCAGCAGTCCCCTCACAGGGGACACTGAAGCTTTCTTT. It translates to CASSPLTGDTEAFF.

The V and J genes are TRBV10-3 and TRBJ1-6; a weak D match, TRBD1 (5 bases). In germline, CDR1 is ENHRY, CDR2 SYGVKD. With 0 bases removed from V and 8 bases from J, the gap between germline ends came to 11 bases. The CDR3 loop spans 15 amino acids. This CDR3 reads CAISESEGDDSPLHF. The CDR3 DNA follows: TGTGCCATCAGTGAGTCTGAAGGGGACGATTCACCCCTCCACTTT.

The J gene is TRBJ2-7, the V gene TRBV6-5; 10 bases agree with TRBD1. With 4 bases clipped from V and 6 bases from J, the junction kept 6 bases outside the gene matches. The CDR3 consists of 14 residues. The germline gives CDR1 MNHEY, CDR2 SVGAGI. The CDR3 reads CASSSRQGAVEQYF. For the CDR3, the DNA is TGTGCCAGCAGTTCCCGACAGGGGGCTGTCGAGCAGTACTTC.

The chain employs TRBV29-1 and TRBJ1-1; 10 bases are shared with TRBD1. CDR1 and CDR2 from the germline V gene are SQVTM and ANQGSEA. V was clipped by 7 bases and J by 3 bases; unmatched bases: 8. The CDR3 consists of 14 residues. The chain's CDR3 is CSGGTGVDYTEAFF. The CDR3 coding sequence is TGCAGCGGCGGGACAGGGGTTGATTACACTGAAGCTTTCTTT.

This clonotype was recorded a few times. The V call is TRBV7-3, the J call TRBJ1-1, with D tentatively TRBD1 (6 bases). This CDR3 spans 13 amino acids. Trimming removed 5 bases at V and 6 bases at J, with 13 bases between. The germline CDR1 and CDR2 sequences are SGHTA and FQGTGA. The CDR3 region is CASSPRTEAEAFF. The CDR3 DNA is TGTGCCAGCAGCCCCCGGACAGAAGCTGAAGCTTTCTTT.

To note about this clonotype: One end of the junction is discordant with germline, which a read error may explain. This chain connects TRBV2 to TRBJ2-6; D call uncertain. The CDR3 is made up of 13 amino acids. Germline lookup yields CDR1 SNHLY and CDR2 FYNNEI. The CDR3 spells CASSLLRRNTEAF. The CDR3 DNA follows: TGTGCCAGCAGCTTGCTCCGTCGGAACACTGAAGCTTTC. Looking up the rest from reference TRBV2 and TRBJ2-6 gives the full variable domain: EPEVTQTPSHQVTQMGQEVILRCVPISNHLYFYWYRQILGQKVEFLVSFYNNEISEKSEIFDDQFSVERPDGSNFTLKIRSTKLEDSAMYFCASSLLRRNTEAFGAGSRLTVL.

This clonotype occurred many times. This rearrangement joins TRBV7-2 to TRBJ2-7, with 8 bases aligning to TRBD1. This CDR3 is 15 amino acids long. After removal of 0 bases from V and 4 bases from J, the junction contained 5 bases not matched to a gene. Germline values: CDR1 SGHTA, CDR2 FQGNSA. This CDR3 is CASSLAGTGLYEQYF. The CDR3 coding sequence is TGTGCCAGCAGCTTAGCTGGGACAGGACTTTACGAGCAGTACTTC.

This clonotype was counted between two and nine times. The CDR3 DNA reads TGCAGTGCTAGAGATTACGGACTAGGGACGAGTGAGACCCAGTACTTC. Protein: CSARDYGLGTSETQYF. The chain joins TRBV20-1 to TRBJ2-5; 7 bases are a match to TRBD2. The CDR3 consists of 16 residues. Germline lookup yields CDR1 DFQATT and CDR2 SNEGSKA (reference sequence). With V trimmed by 0 bases and J by 5 bases, 12 bases remained unmatched.

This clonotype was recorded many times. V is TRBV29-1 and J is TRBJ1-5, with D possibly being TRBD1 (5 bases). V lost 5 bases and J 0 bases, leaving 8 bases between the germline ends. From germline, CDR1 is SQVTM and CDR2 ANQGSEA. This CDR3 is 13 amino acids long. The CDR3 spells CSVQGDSNQPQHF. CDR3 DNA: TGCAGCGTTCAAGGGGATAGCAATCAGCCCCAGCATTTT. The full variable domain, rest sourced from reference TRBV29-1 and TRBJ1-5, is SAVISQKPSRDICQRGTSLTIQCQVDSQVTMMFWYRQQPGQSLTLIATANQGSEATYESGFVIDKFPISRPNLTFSTLTVSNMSPEDSSIYLCSVQGDSNQPQHFGDGTRLSIL.

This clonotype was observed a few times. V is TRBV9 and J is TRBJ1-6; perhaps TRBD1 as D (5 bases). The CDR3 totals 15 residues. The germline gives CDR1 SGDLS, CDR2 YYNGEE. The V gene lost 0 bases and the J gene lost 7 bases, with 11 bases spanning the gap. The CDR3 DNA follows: TGTGCCAGCAGCGTAGAGGCACAGGCCAATTCACCCCTCCACTTT. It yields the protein CASSVEAQANSPLHF.

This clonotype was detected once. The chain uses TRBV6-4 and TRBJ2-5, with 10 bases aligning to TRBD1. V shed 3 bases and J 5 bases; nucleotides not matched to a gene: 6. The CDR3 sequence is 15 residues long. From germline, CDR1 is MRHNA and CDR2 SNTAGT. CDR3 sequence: CASSDRQGAGETQYF. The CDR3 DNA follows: TGTGCCAGCAGTGATCGACAGGGGGCTGGGGAGACCCAGTACTTC.

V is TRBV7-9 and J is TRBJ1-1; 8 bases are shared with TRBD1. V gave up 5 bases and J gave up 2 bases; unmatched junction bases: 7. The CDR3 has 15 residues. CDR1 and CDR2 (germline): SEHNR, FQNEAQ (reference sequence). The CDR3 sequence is CASSARQGANTEAFF. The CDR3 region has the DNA TGTGCCAGCAGCGCCAGGCAGGGGGCCAACACTGAAGCTTTCTTT.